This T cell receptor (beta chain) came from a study of blood T cell repertoires in COVID-19. V shed 5 bases, J shed 5 bases, and the junction held 6 bases outside the gene matches. The V gene's germline CDR1 is SGHTA and CDR2 FQGNSA. This CDR3 has 14 residues. How the authors handled the data: The assay estimated nucleated cells by amplifying reference gene primers. Data came from immunoSEQ multiplex PCR; TCRdb stores just in-frame clones and leaves some out. That table furnishes V, J and clone size, whereas the DNA furnished D and trimming. This table holds about 190,000 clones, approximately 84% found once. Participants came from roughly 23 US areas, aged about 18 to 100 years.

The TCR originated in a woman aged 25 to 39 who had recovered from COVID-19. The chain combines TRBV7-2 with TRBJ2-4; 7 bases agree with TRBD1. Sequencing was done on a sample of PBMCs or T cells enriched from blood (not recorded which). In nucleotides, the CDR3 is TGTGCCAGCAGCCCCGACAGGGTACAAAACATTCAGTACTTC. Amino acid sequence: CASSPDRVQNIQYF.